The T cell receptor beta chain under discussion was sequenced for a study of blood T cell repertoires in COVID-19. Study-wide context: There were acute and convalescent COVID-19 samples, and they came from the United States, Italy and Spain.

Original processing methods: Reference gene primer amplification gave nucleated cell count estimates. Assay used: immunoSEQ multiplex PCR; TCRdb lists only in-frame clones, some missing. From that table come the V and J calls and clone size; the DNA was used to work out D and trimming. The sample has approximately 200,000 clones; roughly 84% are singletons. Material: peripheral blood. The clonotype originates from a man aged 50 to 59 who had recovered from COVID-19.

The CDR3, as DNA: TGTGCCAGCAGTTTGTCCGGGATCTCATACACCGGGGAGCTGTTTTTT. Its protein is CASSLSGISYTGELFF. The rearrangement links TRBV27 to TRBJ2-2, with D tentatively TRBD2 (5 bases). Deletions cut 3 bases from V and 3 bases from J, with 14 bases between. The germline CDR1 and CDR2 sequences are MNHEY and SMNVEV (reference sequence). There are 16 residues in the CDR3.